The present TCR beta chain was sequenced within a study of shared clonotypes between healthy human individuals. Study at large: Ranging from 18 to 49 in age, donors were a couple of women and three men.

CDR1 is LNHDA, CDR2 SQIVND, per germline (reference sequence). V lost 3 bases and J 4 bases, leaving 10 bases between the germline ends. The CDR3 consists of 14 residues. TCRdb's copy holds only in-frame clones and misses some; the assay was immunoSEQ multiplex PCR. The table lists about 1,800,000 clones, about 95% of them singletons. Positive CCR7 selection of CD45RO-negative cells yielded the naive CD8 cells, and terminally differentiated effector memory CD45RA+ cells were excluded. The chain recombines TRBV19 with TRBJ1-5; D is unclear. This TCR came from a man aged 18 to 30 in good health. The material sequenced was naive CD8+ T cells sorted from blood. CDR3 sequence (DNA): TGTGCCAGTAGTATTACGTCAGATAATCAGCCCCAGCATTTT. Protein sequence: CASSITSDNQPQHF. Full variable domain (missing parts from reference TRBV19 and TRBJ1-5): DGGITQSPKYLFRKEGQNVTLSCEQNLNHDAMYWYRQDPGQGLRLIYYSQIVNDFQKGDIAEGYSVSREKKESFPLTVTSAQKNPTAFYLCASSITSDNQPQHFGDGTRLSIL.